Presented here are 20 T cell receptor beta chains from one specimen sequenced in a study of blood T cell repertoires in COVID-19. Produced via immunoSEQ multiplex PCR; TCRdb's table is partial and in-frame only. The sample has 200,000 to 300,000 clones, 88% seen once. Sequenced: peripheral blood. The receptors here all came from a woman aged 30 to 39 with acute or convalescent COVID-19.

The chain carries TRBV18 and TRBJ2-1; 9 nucleotides align to TRBD2. J lost 2 bases, V lost 3 bases, and 5 bases had no gene match. The CDR3 extends over 16 amino acids. The germline gives CDR1 KGHSH, CDR2 LQKENI. The CDR3 here is CASSPTAGGTYNEQFF. DNA of the CDR3: TGTGCCAGCTCACCTACAGCGGGAGGCACCTACAATGAGCAGTTCTTC.

The V gene is TRBV9, the J gene TRBJ2-5; 10 bases align to TRBD1. The junction had 5 bases not matched to a gene; V was cut back by 1 base and J by 5 bases. Germline V lookup: CDR1 SGDLS, CDR2 YYNGEE. This CDR3 is built from 15 residues. CDR3 sequence: CASSVRQGAGETQYF. In DNA form, the CDR3 reads TGTGCCAGCAGCGTAAGACAGGGGGCTGGGGAGACCCAGTACTTC. Together with reference TRBV9 and TRBJ2-5, the CDR3 gives the full variable domain: DSGVTQTPKHLITATGQRVTLRCSPRSGDLSVYWYQQSLDQGLQFLIQYYNGEERAKGNILERFSAQQFPDLHSELNLSSLELGDSALYFCASSVRQGAGETQYFGPGTRLLVL.

This chain links TRBV4-3 with TRBJ1-4; D gene unclear. The germline V and J ends were trimmed by 2 bases and 14 bases, with 12 bases remaining between them. The CDR3 length is 12 residues. The germline CDR1 and CDR2 sequences are LGHNA and YSLEER. The DNA of the CDR3 is TGCGCCAGCAGCCAATCAATGGACTCCCTGTTTTTT. Its protein product is CASSQSMDSLFF.

V and J are TRBV30 and TRBJ1-4; TRBD1 is a possible D gene (5 bases). Trimming shortened V by 5 bases and J by 8 bases, and 21 bases separated the two germline ends. The CDR3 is made up of 15 amino acids. Germline V lookup: CDR1 GTSNPN, CDR2 SVGIG (reference sequence). The CDR3 spells CAWAGLGGGREKLFF. The CDR3 DNA follows: TGTGCCTGGGCCGGTTTAGGCGGGGGACGAGAAAAACTGTTTTTT.

The chain combines TRBV30 with TRBJ1-2; D might be TRBD1 (6 bases). Germline V gene data show CDR1 as GTSNPN and CDR2 as SVGIG (reference sequence). This CDR3 comprises 15 residues. Deletions cut 1 base from V and 2 bases from J, with 14 bases between. CDR3 sequence reads: CAWSGDGQPNYGYTF. The CDR3 nucleotides are TGTGCCTGGAGTGGCGATGGACAGCCCAACTATGGCTACACCTTC.

The rearrangement uses TRBV11-3 and TRBJ2-1; D is perhaps TRBD1 (6 bases). This CDR3 comprises 14 residues. Trimming shortened V by 5 bases and J by 3 bases, and 11 bases separated the two germline ends. Germline-derived CDR1 and CDR2 are SGHNT and YENEEA. The CDR3 here is CASSTNRVYNEQFF. The CDR3, as DNA: TGTGCCAGCAGCACGAACAGGGTCTACAATGAGCAGTTCTTC.

The chain is built from TRBV6-1 and TRBJ1-5; TRBD1 matches at 7 bases. V lost 3 bases and J lost 5; bases outside the gene matches: 4. The CDR3 runs to 14 residues. Germline CDR1 reads MNHNS; CDR2 reads SASEGT. The CDR3 loop reads CASSDDRAYQPQHF. CDR3 in DNA: TGTGCCAGCAGTGACGACAGGGCCTATCAGCCCCAGCATTTT.

This clone was detected a few times. This chain joins TRBV30 and TRBJ1-5, with D perhaps TRBD1 (5 bases). Germline V lookup: CDR1 GTSNPN, CDR2 SVGIG (reference sequence). CDR3 size: 13 residues. V was clipped by 2 bases and J by 5 bases, with 10 bases between them. CDR3 residues: CAWSPARDQPQHF. The CDR3 DNA reads as TGTGCCTGGAGTCCTGCCAGGGATCAGCCCCAGCATTTT.

The chain combines TRBV6-6 with TRBJ1-6, with D perhaps matching TRBD1 (5 bases). The CDR3 is 16 residues long. The germline V gene has CDR1 MNHNY and CDR2 SVGAGI (reference sequence). The V end was cut by 0 bases, the J end by 11 bases, with 17 bases between. The CDR3 DNA is TGTGCCAGCAGTTACTCATCAGGGCATCCATCCCCACCCCTCCACTTT. Encoded protein: CASSYSSGHPSPPLHF.

This clone was recorded once. The chain recombines TRBV7-9 with TRBJ2-3; D perhaps matches TRBD1 (5 bases). This CDR3 spans 13 amino acids. V lost 3 bases, J lost 3 bases, and 7 bases lay in between. Per the germline V gene, CDR1 is SEHNR and CDR2 is FQNEAQ (reference sequence). The CDR3 protein is CASSFTGTDTQYF. The CDR3 coding sequence is TGTGCCAGCAGCTTTACAGGAACAGATACGCAGTATTTT.

J is TRBJ2-5 and V is TRBV7-8, with 9 nucleotides matching TRBD2. Germline loops: CDR1 SGHVS, CDR2 FQNEAQ. The CDR3 length is 14 residues. Losses at the gene ends were 5 bases for V and 2 bases for J; bases not matched to a gene: 3. The CDR3 sequence is CASSPAGGQETQYF. The CDR3 DNA reads TGTGCCAGCAGCCCCGCGGGAGGGCAAGAGACCCAGTACTTC.

The chain recombines TRBV6-5 with TRBJ1-5; D perhaps matches TRBD1 (6 bases). This CDR3 spans 12 amino acids. V was pared by 7 bases and J by 6 bases, with 10 bases between. The germline CDR1 and CDR2 sequences are MNHEY and SVGAGI. In DNA form, the CDR3 reads TGTGCCAGCACTACAGGGCTTCAGCCCCAGCATTTT. Translating gives CASTTGLQPQHF.

This clone was recorded a few times. This sequence joins TRBV7-2 and TRBJ2-1; the D gene is possibly TRBD2 (5 bases). Germline V gives CDR1 SGHTA, CDR2 FQGNSA. Deletions cut 5 bases from V and 0 bases from J, with 11 bases between. The CDR3 runs to 15 residues. This CDR3 reads CASSVSTSSYNEQFF. CDR3 DNA sequence: TGTGCCAGCAGCGTTTCTACTAGCTCCTACAATGAGCAGTTCTTC.

The rearrangement joins TRBV9 to TRBJ2-5; perhaps TRBD1 as D (5 bases). The V end lost 2 bases, the J end lost 0 bases, and 17 bases lay between the germline ends. Per the germline V gene, CDR1 is SGDLS and CDR2 is YYNGEE. The CDR3 is made up of 17 amino acids. Here the CDR3 reads CASSVALPTANQETQYF. CDR3 DNA sequence: TGTGCCAGCAGCGTGGCCCTTCCGACAGCAAACCAAGAGACCCAGTACTTC.

This chain joins TRBV19 and TRBJ2-1, with 12 bases that match TRBD2. Germline CDR1 reads LNHDA; CDR2 reads SQIVND (reference sequence). The CDR3 runs 13 residues. V dropped 8 bases and J dropped 8; count of bases not matched to a gene: 4. Here the CDR3 reads CASLAGGHHEQFF. The CDR3 nucleotides are TGTGCCAGTCTAGCGGGAGGGCATCATGAGCAGTTCTTC.

The V and J genes are TRBV7-2 and TRBJ2-5; D gene unclear. Germline V lookup: CDR1 SGHTA, CDR2 FQGNSA. CDR3 length: 13 residues. Trimming took 1 base from V and 4 from J, leaving 7 bases between them. CDR3 sequence reads: CASSLVPGETQYF. Written as DNA, the CDR3 is TGTGCCAGCAGCTTAGTTCCGGGAGAGACCCAGTACTTC.

This clone was counted a few times. This chain joins TRBV5-6 and TRBJ1-5; 8 positions match TRBD1. Trimming at V came to 5 bases and at J to 7 bases, leaving 8 bases not matched to a gene. Germline V gene lookup returns CDR1 SGHDT and CDR2 YYEEEE. CDR3 length: 14 residues. The CDR3 here is CASSRQGLGQPQHF. The CDR3 coding sequence is TGTGCCAGCAGTAGACAGGGGTTAGGGCAGCCCCAGCATTTT.

The rearrangement joins TRBV18 to TRBJ1-4, with 10 bases that match TRBD1. The CDR3 totals 15 residues. Germline trimming cut 8 bases from V and 7 bases from J; bases unmatched to any gene: 10. Germline V CDR1 and CDR2: KGHSH, LQKENI. Here the CDR3 reads CASRQGAGVAEKLFF. CDR3 in DNA: TGTGCCAGCCGACAGGGGGCAGGAGTTGCTGAAAAACTGTTTTTT.

The chain carries TRBV10-3 and TRBJ1-4; TRBD1 might be the D (5 bases). V lost 6 bases to trimming and J lost 11 bases, with 13 bases between them. Germline CDR1 and CDR2: ENHRY and SYGVKD. CDR3 length: 12 amino acids. CDR3 sequence: CAIRGGEQKLFF. CDR3 DNA sequence: TGTGCCATCAGGGGGGGAGAGCAGAAACTGTTTTTT.

This chain links TRBV27 with TRBJ1-3; D unclear. The germline gives CDR1 MNHEY, CDR2 SMNVEV (reference sequence). V lost 1 base and J 1 base, leaving 8 bases between the germline ends. The CDR3 has 15 amino acids. In DNA, the CDR3 is TGTGCCAGCAGTTTATTGGCCGGGTCTGGAAACACCATATATTTT. As protein: CASSLLAGSGNTIYF.